Below, one T cell receptor beta chain is given with its context. Antigen specificity is unknown. This record comes from a study of radiation and T cells in renal cell carcinoma. Regarding the study as a whole: From baseline, blood top tumor clonotypes peaked at 2 weeks post-radiation. Pretreatment tumor biopsies were lacking, so baseline clonotypes are unknown.

Germline-derived CDR1 and CDR2 are MGHRA and YSYEKL. This CDR3 region has 15 residues. Trimming cost V 4 bases and J 3 bases, with 15 bases left between them. Time point reported: baseline pretreatment blood. Treatment here: 15 Gy SBRT to primary tumor, nephrectomy 4 weeks later. Blood was sampled at baseline, 2 weeks and 4 weeks after SBRT. The patient's renal cell carcinoma had clear cell pathology. The assay was immunoSEQ multiplex PCR, and TCRdb's table has in-frame clones only and misses some. Of 120,000 to 150,000 clones listed, about 87% are singletons. The source was blood, collected from a patient whose treatment included radiotherapy and nephrectomy. This TCR came from a woman in her 70s with renal cell carcinoma. The chain joins TRBV4-1 to TRBJ1-1; the D gene is possibly TRBD1 (5 bases). The CDR3 protein is CASSLEDSLYTEAFF. The CDR3 nucleotides read TGCGCCAGCAGCCTAGAAGACAGCCTTTACACTGAAGCTTTCTTT.